The rows below give T cell receptor beta chains drawn from one sample of a study of OX40 agonist ivuxolimab in advanced cancers. Sequencing used immunoSEQ multiplex PCR; TCRdb keeps in-frame clones, though not all of them. The sample lists over 75,000 clones; 90% were seen once. The specimen comprised CD4+ or CD8+ T cells sorted from blood, sampled in a trial of the OX40 agonist ivuxolimab. The source is an adult with an advanced solid tumor such as melanoma, head and neck, liver or kidney cancer. Each CDR3 is given with its conserved first and last residue. Each record gives: J gene, V gene, D gene, clone size, CDR3 length, CDR3 DNA, CDR3 protein. The D gene is left open where the match is weak. Size is omitted from some rows. Given values are once, few, many or a class for expanded clones.

j_gene: TRBJ1-5
v_gene: TRBV19
d_gene: .
abundance: few
len: 14
CDR3nt: TGTGCCAGTAGGGACGGGTATAGCAATCAGCCCCAGCATTTT
CDR3aa: CASRDGYSNQPQHF

j_gene: TRBJ2-7
v_gene: TRBV4-1
d_gene: .
abundance: .
len: 15
CDR3nt: TGCGCCGGCAGCCAAGATTCCCTCAAACGCTACGAGCAGTACTTC
CDR3aa: CAGSQDSLKRYEQYF

j_gene: TRBJ1-1
v_gene: TRBV19
d_gene: .
abundance: .
len: 15
CDR3nt: TGTGCCAGTAGTGCCTCCCGTAGGACATGGGGTGAAGCTTTCTTT
CDR3aa: CASSASRRTWGEAFF

j_gene: TRBJ1-1
v_gene: TRBV27
d_gene: .
abundance: few
len: 13
CDR3nt: TGTGCCAGCAGTTTTTTATCGGACACTGAAGCTTTCTTT
CDR3aa: CASSFLSDTEAFF

j_gene: TRBJ1-4
v_gene: TRBV28
d_gene: .
abundance: .
len: 16
CDR3nt: TGTGCCAGCAGTTTACCCCGGGACTCGAACAATGAAAAACTGTTTTTT
CDR3aa: CASSLPRDSNNEKLFF

j_gene: TRBJ2-7
v_gene: TRBV7-2
d_gene: .
abundance: .
len: 15
CDR3nt: TGTGCCAGCAGCTCTTCTGTAGGGACGACCTACGAGCAGTACTTC
CDR3aa: CASSSSVGTTYEQYF

j_gene: TRBJ2-7
v_gene: TRBV7-8
d_gene: .
abundance: once
len: 14
CDR3nt: TGTGCCAGCAGCAACCGCCGATTCAACTACGAGCAGTACTTC
CDR3aa: CASSNRRFNYEQYF

j_gene: TRBJ2-7
v_gene: TRBV7-3
d_gene: .
abundance: once
len: 13
CDR3nt: TGTGCCAGCAGCTCAGGATCTTTCTACGAGCAGTACTTC
CDR3aa: CASSSGSFYEQYF

j_gene: TRBJ1-2
v_gene: TRBV5-6
d_gene: .
abundance: .
len: 15
CDR3nt: TGTGCCAGCCGATGGGCCCGGGGCCTCAACTATGGCTACACCTTC
CDR3aa: CASRWARGLNYGYTF

j_gene: TRBJ2-7
v_gene: TRBV28
d_gene: TRBD2
abundance: .
len: 16
CDR3nt: TGTGCCAGCAGCCCGGGACTAGCGGGATCCCTCTACGAGCAGTACTTC
CDR3aa: CASSPGLAGSLYEQYF

j_gene: TRBJ1-5
v_gene: TRBV11-3
d_gene: .
abundance: once
len: 17
CDR3nt: TGTGCCAGCAGCTTACAGTCTGGGGCAGATAGCAATCAGCCCCAGCATTTT
CDR3aa: CASSLQSGADSNQPQHF

j_gene: TRBJ2-3
v_gene: TRBV5-6
d_gene: .
abundance: once
len: 13
CDR3nt: TGTGCCAGCAGCCCCCGAGCCACAGATACGCAGTATTTT
CDR3aa: CASSPRATDTQYF

j_gene: TRBJ2-7
v_gene: TRBV15
d_gene: TRBD2
abundance: .
len: 14
CDR3nt: TGTGCCACCAGCAGACGACTAGCGGGAGTGGTGCAGTACTTC
CDR3aa: CATSRRLAGVVQYF

j_gene: TRBJ2-3
v_gene: TRBV5-4
d_gene: .
abundance: .
len: 15
CDR3nt: TGTGCCAGCAGCCGGCGGGCGGCTAGCACAGATACGCAGTATTTT
CDR3aa: CASSRRAASTDTQYF

j_gene: TRBJ1-4
v_gene: TRBV6-6
d_gene: TRBD1
abundance: few
len: 16
CDR3nt: TGTGCCAGCAGACTACCGGGACAGGGGGCTAATGAAAAACTGTTTTTT
CDR3aa: CASRLPGQGANEKLFF

j_gene: TRBJ2-7
v_gene: TRBV7-8
d_gene: TRBD2
abundance: once
len: 15
CDR3nt: TGTGCCAGCAGCCGACGGGACTACACTTATGGCGAGCAGTACTTC
CDR3aa: CASSRRDYTYGEQYF

j_gene: TRBJ1-1
v_gene: TRBV29-1
d_gene: TRBD1
abundance: .
len: 13
CDR3nt: TGCAGCGTCGCCGGGACAGTGAACACTGAAGCTTTCTTT
CDR3aa: CSVAGTVNTEAFF

j_gene: TRBJ2-7
v_gene: TRBV5-4
d_gene: .
abundance: .
len: 14
CDR3nt: TGTGCCAGCAGCTTGGACAGGGTGGGCTACGAGCAGTACTTC
CDR3aa: CASSLDRVGYEQYF

j_gene: TRBJ2-3
v_gene: TRBV10-3
d_gene: .
abundance: .
len: 14
CDR3nt: TGTGCCATCAGTGTGGGGAGCGTCGCAGATACGCAGTATTTT
CDR3aa: CAISVGSVADTQYF

j_gene: TRBJ2-7
v_gene: TRBV5-4
d_gene: .
abundance: .
len: 14
CDR3nt: TGTGCCAGCAGCATAAGTAGGACCTCCTACGAGCAGTACTTC
CDR3aa: CASSISRTSYEQYF

j_gene: TRBJ1-2
v_gene: TRBV7-2
d_gene: .
abundance: .
len: 12
CDR3nt: TGTGCCAGCAGCTCCGGGGTTTTAGGCTACACCTTC
CDR3aa: CASSSGVLGYTF

j_gene: TRBJ1-1
v_gene: TRBV6-6
d_gene: .
abundance: few
len: 12
CDR3nt: TGTGCCAGCAGCCGAGTGAACACTGAAGCTTTCTTT
CDR3aa: CASSRVNTEAFF

j_gene: TRBJ2-3
v_gene: TRBV28
d_gene: TRBD2
abundance: few
len: 17
CDR3nt: TGTGCCAGCAGTTTAAGGGGTGGAGTGGCGGGAGGCGGTACGCAGTATTTT
CDR3aa: CASSLRGGVAGGGTQYF

j_gene: TRBJ1-1
v_gene: TRBV5-1
d_gene: .
abundance: .
len: 14
CDR3nt: TGCGCCAGCAGCTTGACAGGCCCGAACACTGAAGCTTTCTTT
CDR3aa: CASSLTGPNTEAFF

j_gene: TRBJ2-7
v_gene: TRBV28
d_gene: .
abundance: once
len: 11
CDR3nt: TGTGCCAGCAGGAACTACTACGAGCAGTACTTC
CDR3aa: CASRNYYEQYF

j_gene: TRBJ2-7
v_gene: TRBV7-3
d_gene: .
abundance: .
len: 14
CDR3nt: TGTGCCAGCAGCTCCGACAGGAACTCCTACGAGCAGTACTTC
CDR3aa: CASSSDRNSYEQYF

j_gene: TRBJ1-1
v_gene: TRBV29-1
d_gene: .
abundance: .
len: 13
CDR3nt: TGCAGCGTTGAAAGCTTTGGGGGCACTGAAGCTTTCTTT
CDR3aa: CSVESFGGTEAFF

j_gene: TRBJ2-5
v_gene: TRBV7-3
d_gene: .
abundance: .
len: 11
CDR3nt: TGTGCCAGCAGCTCAGGGGAGACCCAGTACTTC
CDR3aa: CASSSGETQYF

j_gene: TRBJ2-3
v_gene: TRBV7-9
d_gene: .
abundance: .
len: 13
CDR3nt: TGTGCCAGCAACTTGGGGGAAACAGATACGCAGTATTTT
CDR3aa: CASNLGETDTQYF

j_gene: TRBJ2-1
v_gene: TRBV7-2
d_gene: TRBD2
abundance: .
len: 15
CDR3nt: TGTGCCAGCAGCTTTATCGGGACTAGCGGGAGAAAGCAGTTCTTC
CDR3aa: CASSFIGTSGRKQFF

j_gene: TRBJ2-2
v_gene: TRBV5-1
d_gene: .
abundance: .
len: 17
CDR3nt: TGCGCCAGCAGCTTGGTCCCGGGAACAACGAACACCGGGGAGCTGTTTTTT
CDR3aa: CASSLVPGTTNTGELFF

j_gene: TRBJ2-7
v_gene: TRBV5-6
d_gene: TRBD1
abundance: .
len: 15
CDR3nt: TGTGCCAGCAGTGGCTCGGGACAGGGCGGGTACGAGCAGTACTTC
CDR3aa: CASSGSGQGGYEQYF

j_gene: TRBJ2-5
v_gene: TRBV19
d_gene: .
abundance: .
len: 13
CDR3nt: TGTGCCAGTAGTATATGGCGGCAAGAGACCCAGTACTTC
CDR3aa: CASSIWRQETQYF

j_gene: TRBJ2-7
v_gene: TRBV6-6
d_gene: TRBD1
abundance: .
len: 14
CDR3nt: TGTGCCAGCGGACACAGGGGGGATTCCTACGAGCAGTACTTC
CDR3aa: CASGHRGDSYEQYF

j_gene: TRBJ1-5
v_gene: TRBV5-1
d_gene: .
abundance: .
len: 15
CDR3nt: TGCGCCAGCAGCTTGGATACCCTTAGCAATCAGCCCCAGCATTTT
CDR3aa: CASSLDTLSNQPQHF

j_gene: TRBJ2-4
v_gene: TRBV28
d_gene: .
abundance: .
len: 16
CDR3nt: TGTGCCAGCAGTTCGGGGGGCGGAGTAGCCGGGAACATTCAGTACTTC
CDR3aa: CASSSGGGVAGNIQYF

j_gene: TRBJ2-5
v_gene: TRBV11-3
d_gene: .
abundance: .
len: 13
CDR3nt: TGTGCCAGCAGCTCGAGCGTGCGGGAGACCCAGTACTTC
CDR3aa: CASSSSVRETQYF

j_gene: TRBJ1-5
v_gene: TRBV18
d_gene: .
abundance: .
len: 16
CDR3nt: TGTGCCAGCTCTCTCCTCGGAAGGGACGGCAATCAGCCCCAGCATTTT
CDR3aa: CASSLLGRDGNQPQHF

j_gene: TRBJ1-1
v_gene: TRBV15
d_gene: .
abundance: .
len: 14
CDR3nt: TGTGCCACCAGCGGCCTGACAGTGAACACTGAAGCTTTCTTT
CDR3aa: CATSGLTVNTEAFF

j_gene: TRBJ2-2
v_gene: TRBV11-3
d_gene: TRBD1
abundance: .
len: 14
CDR3nt: TGTGCCAGCAGCTCGACAGGGGCGGGCGGGGAGCTGTTTTTT
CDR3aa: CASSSTGAGGELFF

j_gene: TRBJ2-3
v_gene: TRBV18
d_gene: TRBD2
abundance: .
len: 18
CDR3nt: TGTGCCAGCTCACCAGACCTAGCGGGAGGTATGGGCACAGATACGCAGTATTTT
CDR3aa: CASSPDLAGGMGTDTQYF

j_gene: TRBJ2-7
v_gene: TRBV19
d_gene: TRBD1
abundance: once
len: 13
CDR3nt: TGTGCCAGTAGTATGATCCCAGGGGGCGAGCAGTACTTC
CDR3aa: CASSMIPGGEQYF

j_gene: TRBJ1-1
v_gene: TRBV2
d_gene: .
abundance: .
len: 15
CDR3nt: TGTGCCAGCAGTGAGCGACAGATAAGGTCTAATGAAGCTTTCTTT
CDR3aa: CASSERQIRSNEAFF

j_gene: TRBJ1-4
v_gene: TRBV6-5
d_gene: .
abundance: .
len: 14
CDR3nt: TGTGCCAGCAGCTCCGGAACCTGGGAAGAAAAACTGTTTTTT
CDR3aa: CASSSGTWEEKLFF

j_gene: TRBJ2-7
v_gene: TRBV7-2
d_gene: .
abundance: .
len: 16
CDR3nt: TGTGCCAGCAGCTTAGCAGGCCGGCTAGACGCCTACGAGCAGTACTTC
CDR3aa: CASSLAGRLDAYEQYF